This section outlines one T cell receptor beta chain sequence together with its context. Its target antigen remains unknown. Qualities for individual bases were not recorded, and no much larger clone is one base off. According to the germline V gene, CDR1 reads SGHRS and CDR2 reads YFSETQ. Trimming takes 4 bases off V and 10 bases off J; junction bases not matched to a gene: 10. Inclusive of the bounding cysteine and phenylalanine, the CDR3 is 15 residues long. Only the CDR3 portion is preserved as DNA: 45 bases, with reading frame beginning at the first base. The data originate from a study of PD-L1 blockade in urothelial cancer (dated by TCRdb to about 2017). In terms of the full investigation: Therapy was started in about 2014 for all patients, and atezolizumab 1,200 mg was administered intravenously every 3 weeks. Twenty-five of 29 patients were males with bladder-origin urothelial cancer, and 18 of 29 reported a prior smoking history. An ECOG performance status of 0 or 1 was recorded for the patients, and 0 to 3 prior chemotherapy regimens had been received by the patients. Blood samples were analyzed at two time points: 3 weeks after treatment start (second dose) and 6 weeks after treatment start. Blood samples gave a median of about 150,000 T cells and 80,000 to 95,000 unique TCRs, with a median clonality of roughly 0.08. An exploratory multi-omic analysis was conducted of the somatic, immune and clinical correlates of response to PD-L1 blockade with atezolizumab in urothelial cancer. Pretreatment tumor samples, along with matched peripheral blood collected serially before and after atezolizumab treatment, underwent TCR sequencing. Durable clinical benefit was defined as a progression-free survival longer than 6 months, and TCR features were additionally tested against progression-free survival and overall survival. In the same patients who had TCR sequencing, pretreatment tumors also underwent whole exome sequencing and RNA sequencing. Durable clinical benefit was achieved by nine patients and was not achieved by 20 patients. Twenty-nine patients had pretreatment blood TCR-seq, approximately 24 had at least one posttreatment blood collection, and approximately 24 had tumor TCR-seq. Study-wide conclusions, independent of this receptor: A pretreatment peripheral blood TCR clonality below the median was linked to improved progression-free and overall survival. Among patients with durable benefit, tumor-associated TCR clones showed greater expansion in peripheral blood 3 weeks after treatment started (n = 22, p = 0.022). Because of the small sample size (n ≈ 31) and the many exploratory analyses performed, the results are intended to be regarded as hypothesis-generating.

Each PCR received spiked-in synthetic TCR analog templates so that absolute template abundance could be estimated from read counts. Using the immunoSEQ assay, TCRbeta CDR3 regions were amplified from genomic DNA with bias-controlled V and J gene primers. Rearranged TCRbeta segments were sequenced at approximately 20X coverage. In the original analysis: Sequencing errors were corrected by clustering, and CDR3s were annotated against IMGT so that V, D and J genes could be assigned. Downstream analyses used only productive TCRbeta rearrangements, leaving out any out-of-frame or stop-codon sequences. Clonality was computed as one minus Shannon entropy normalized by the log of the number of unique productive sequences. Clones differing between time points or between blood and tumor were identified using Fisher's exact test with Benjamini-Hochberg correction, with an adjusted p below 0.01 applied as the threshold. The source is immuneACCESS, and TCRdb retained only in-frame sequences with V and J called. Part of the clones is not carried over; for the studies checked, unresolved V genes explain less than half of this, and the remainder is unexplained. Clonal size and the V and J genes are those of that table, whereas D and trimming came from the DNA. In all, the sample holds 55,000 to 85,000 clones, and about 89% of those were seen once. Around 3.5% of the sample is held by the ten biggest clonotypes.

The cohort included some 30 patients with locally advanced or metastatic urothelial carcinoma who were treated at Memorial Sloan Kettering on a trial protocol. Peripheral blood mononuclear cells were collected pretreatment and during treatment, with between 1 and 8 total time points obtained per patient. The Qiagen DNeasy Blood extraction kit was used to purify genomic DNA from total PBMCs and from tumor samples. PBMCs were collected pretreatment and during treatment, and were isolated and stored as previously described. The sample here was PBMCs, taken around atezolizumab (anti-PD-L1) treatment. This sequence was found in a man in his 60s with urothelial cancer. Rearrangement joined TRBV5-1 to TRBJ1-6; TRBD1 matches 8 bases in the middle. The nucleotide sequence reads TGCGCCAGCAGCGCGACCGGGACAGGACCATCACCCCTCCACTTT. This yields the protein CASSATGTGPSPLHF.